Sequencing of this T cell receptor (beta chain) was carried out in a study of Graves' ophthalmopathy and Graves' hyperthyroidism. General study points: Blood contained most expanded thyroid clonotypes exceeding 0.001 frequency. Forecasting of ophthalmopathy progression by the model achieved 60% to 71% sensitivity and less than 80% specificity. Ophthalmopathy versus stable hyperthyroidism: 13-signature model gave 87.88% sensitivity, around 81% specificity.

V lost 5 bases and J lost 4; bases outside the gene matches: 11. This CDR3 has 16 amino acids. This clonotype was counted a few times. Its antigen remains unidentified. Other autoimmune diseases, uncontrolled infections, pregnancy or lactation excluded patients from enrollment. Amplified material comprised TCR beta CDR3 regions derived from RNA transcripts. First-round RT-PCR with HTBI primers preceded a second-round multiplex PCR. TCRdb independently ran MiXCR on the multiplex PCR reads; one entry per CDR3 protein. The sample yields hundreds of thousands of distinct CDR3 sequences, 35% to 50% seen once.

This sequence was found in an adult man with Graves' ophthalmopathy. Sample: peripheral blood. The chain uses TRBV12-3 or TRBV12-4 and TRBJ1-1; 9 bases fit TRBD1. Written as DNA, the CDR3 is TGTGCCAGCAGTCCTAAGGAGGACAGGGGAGGCACTGAAGCTTTCTTT. Protein sequence: CASSPKEDRGGTEAFF.